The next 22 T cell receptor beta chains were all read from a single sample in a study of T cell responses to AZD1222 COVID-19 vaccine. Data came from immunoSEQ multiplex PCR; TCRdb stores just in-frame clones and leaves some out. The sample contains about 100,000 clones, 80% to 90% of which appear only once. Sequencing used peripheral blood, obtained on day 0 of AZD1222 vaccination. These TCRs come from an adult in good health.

Written as DNA, the CDR3 is TGCGCCAGCAGCCCTAGCGGGAGGACCACAGATACGCAGTATTTT. Its protein is CASSPSGRTTDTQYF. The J gene is TRBJ2-3, the V gene TRBV5-1; 11 bases are shared with TRBD2. Germline V gene sequence: CDR1 SGHRS, CDR2 YFSETQ. J lost 2 bases, V lost 4 bases, and 3 bases had no gene match. This CDR3 has 15 amino acids.

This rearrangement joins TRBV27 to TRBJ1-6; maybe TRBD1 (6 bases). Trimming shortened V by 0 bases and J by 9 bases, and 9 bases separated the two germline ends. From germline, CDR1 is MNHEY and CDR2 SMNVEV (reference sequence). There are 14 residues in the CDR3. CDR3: CASSLSAGVSPLHF. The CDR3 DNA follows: TGTGCCAGCAGTTTATCGGCAGGGGTTTCACCCCTCCACTTT.

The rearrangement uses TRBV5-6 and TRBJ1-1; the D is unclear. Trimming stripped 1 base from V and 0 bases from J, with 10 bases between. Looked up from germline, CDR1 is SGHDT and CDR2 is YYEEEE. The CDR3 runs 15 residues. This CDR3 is CASSLISDMNTEAFF. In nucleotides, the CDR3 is TGTGCCAGCAGCTTGATCTCTGACATGAACACTGAAGCTTTCTTT.

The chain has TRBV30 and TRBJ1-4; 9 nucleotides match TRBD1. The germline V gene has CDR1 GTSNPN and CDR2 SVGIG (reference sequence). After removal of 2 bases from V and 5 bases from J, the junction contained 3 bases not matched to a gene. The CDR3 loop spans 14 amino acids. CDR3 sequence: CAWSSGTGNEKLFF. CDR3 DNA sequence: TGTGCCTGGAGTTCCGGGACAGGGAATGAAAAACTGTTTTTT.

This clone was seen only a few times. CDR3 amino acids: CASSWQGDQPQHF. The CDR3 DNA reads as TGTGCCAGTAGTTGGCAGGGGGATCAGCCCCAGCATTTT. This chain uses TRBV19 with TRBJ1-5; 7 nucleotides line up with TRBD1. This CDR3 has 13 residues. Per the germline V gene, CDR1 is LNHDA and CDR2 is SQIVND (reference sequence). J was trimmed by 5 bases and V by 5 bases; bases with no gene match: 3.

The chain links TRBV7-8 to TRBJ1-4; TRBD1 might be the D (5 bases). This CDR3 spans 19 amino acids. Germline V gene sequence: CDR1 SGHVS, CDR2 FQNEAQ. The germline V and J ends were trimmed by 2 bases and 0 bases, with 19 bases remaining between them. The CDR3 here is CASSLSLGRGSATNEKLFF. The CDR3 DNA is TGTGCCAGCAGCTTATCCTTGGGTCGGGGCTCGGCAACTAATGAAAAACTGTTTTTT.

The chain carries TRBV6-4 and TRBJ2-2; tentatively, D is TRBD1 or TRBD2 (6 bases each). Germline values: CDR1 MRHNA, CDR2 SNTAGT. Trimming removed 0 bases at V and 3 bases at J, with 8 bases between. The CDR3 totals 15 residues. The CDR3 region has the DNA TGTGCCAGCAGTGACTCGAGGGGGGACACCGGGGAGCTGTTTTTT. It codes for CASSDSRGDTGELFF.

This CDR3 is CASSYSGQGVSYEQYF. The CDR3 DNA is TGTGCCAGCAGTTACTCTGGCCAGGGGGTCTCCTACGAGCAGTACTTC. The rearrangement links TRBV6-5 to TRBJ2-7; 7 bases match TRBD1. The CDR3 extends over 16 amino acids. Germline trimming cut 0 bases from V and 0 bases from J; bases unmatched to any gene: 5. CDR1 is MNHEY and CDR2 is SVGAGI in the germline V gene.

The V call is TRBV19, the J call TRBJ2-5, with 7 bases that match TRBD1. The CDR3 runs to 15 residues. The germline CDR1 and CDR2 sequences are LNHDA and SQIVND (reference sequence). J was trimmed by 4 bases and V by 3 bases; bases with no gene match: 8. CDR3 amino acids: CASSMTGKSPETQYF. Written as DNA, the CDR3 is TGTGCCAGTAGTATGACAGGGAAATCCCCAGAGACCCAGTACTTC.

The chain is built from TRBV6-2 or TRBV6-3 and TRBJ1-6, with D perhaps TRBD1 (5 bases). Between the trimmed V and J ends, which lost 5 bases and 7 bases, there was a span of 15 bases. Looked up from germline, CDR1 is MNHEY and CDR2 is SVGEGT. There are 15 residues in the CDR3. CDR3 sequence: CASSDPGPMNSPLHF. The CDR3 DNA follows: TGTGCCAGCAGTGATCCGGGACCGATGAATTCACCCCTCCACTTT.

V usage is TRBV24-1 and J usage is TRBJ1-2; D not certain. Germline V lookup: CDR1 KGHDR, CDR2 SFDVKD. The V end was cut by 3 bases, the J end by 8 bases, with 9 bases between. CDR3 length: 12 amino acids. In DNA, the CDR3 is TGTGCCACCAGTGATGAGCCGGGGGGCTACACCTTC. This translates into CATSDEPGGYTF.

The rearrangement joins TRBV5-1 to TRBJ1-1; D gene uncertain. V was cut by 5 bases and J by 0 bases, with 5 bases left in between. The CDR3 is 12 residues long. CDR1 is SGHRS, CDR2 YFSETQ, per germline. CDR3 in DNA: TGCGCCAGCAGTAATGTGAACACTGAAGCTTTCTTT. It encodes CASSNVNTEAFF.

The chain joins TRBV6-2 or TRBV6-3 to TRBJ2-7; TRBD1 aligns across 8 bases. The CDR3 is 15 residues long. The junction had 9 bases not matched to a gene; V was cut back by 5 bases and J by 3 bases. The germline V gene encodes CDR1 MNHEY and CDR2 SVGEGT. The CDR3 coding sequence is TGTGCCAGCAGTGACAGGGGTTTGGGGCTCTACGAGCAGTACTTC. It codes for CASSDRGLGLYEQYF.

The CDR3: CASAGRRISGNTIYF. Written as DNA, the CDR3 is TGTGCCAGCGCCGGTAGGAGGATCTCTGGAAACACCATATATTTT. The chain is built from TRBV19 and TRBJ1-3, with D unclear. Trimming left V 9 bases short and J 0 bases short, with 15 bases between. Germline V lookup: CDR1 LNHDA, CDR2 SQIVND (reference sequence). This CDR3 region has 15 residues.

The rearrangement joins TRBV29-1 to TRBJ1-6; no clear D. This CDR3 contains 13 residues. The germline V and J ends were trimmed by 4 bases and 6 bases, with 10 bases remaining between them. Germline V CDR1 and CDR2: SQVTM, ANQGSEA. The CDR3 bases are TGCAGCGTTGGCGACGGAGCTAATTCACCCCTCCACTTT. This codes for CSVGDGANSPLHF.

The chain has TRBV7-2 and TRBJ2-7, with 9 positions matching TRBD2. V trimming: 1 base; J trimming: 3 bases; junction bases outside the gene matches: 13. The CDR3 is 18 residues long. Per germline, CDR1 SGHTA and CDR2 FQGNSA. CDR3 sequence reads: CASSLGAGGRAGLYEQYF. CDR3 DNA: TGTGCCAGCAGCTTAGGGGCCGGCGGGAGGGCCGGTCTCTACGAGCAGTACTTC.

CDR3 nucleotide sequence: TGTGCCAGCAGCGGGGGGGACCCAAGCTCCTACGAGCAGTACTTC. Translating gives CASSGGDPSSYEQYF. V usage is TRBV11-2 and J usage is TRBJ2-7, with TRBD2 matching over 7 bases. Germline-derived CDR1 and CDR2 are SGHAT and FQNNGV. V shed 5 bases, J shed 0 bases, and the junction held 7 bases outside the gene matches. The length of the CDR3 is 15 residues.

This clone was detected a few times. The CDR3 is CASSYQTGIIEKLFF. The CDR3 bases are TGTGCCAGCAGTTACCAAACAGGGATAATTGAAAAACTGTTTTTT. The chain has TRBV6-5 and TRBJ1-4; D may be TRBD1 (6 bases). The V end lost 2 bases, the J end lost 7 bases, and 14 bases lay between the germline ends. The length of the CDR3 is 15 residues. Germline values: CDR1 MNHEY, CDR2 SVGAGI.

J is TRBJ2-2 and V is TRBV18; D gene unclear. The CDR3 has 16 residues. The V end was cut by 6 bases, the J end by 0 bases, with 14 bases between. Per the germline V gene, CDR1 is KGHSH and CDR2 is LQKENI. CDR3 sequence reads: CASSERTPSNTGELFF. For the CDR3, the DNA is TGTGCCAGCTCGGAAAGGACGCCTTCGAACACCGGGGAGCTGTTTTTT.

The DNA for the CDR3 is TGTGCCAGCAGCTTGATACAGGGCCCATCACCCCTCCACTTT. Protein product: CASSLIQGPSPLHF. J is TRBJ1-6 and V is TRBV7-9; possible D gene TRBD1, 6 bases. From germline, CDR1 is SEHNR and CDR2 FQNEAQ (reference sequence). CDR3 size: 14 residues. V was clipped by 3 bases and J by 10 bases, with 13 bases between them. The variable domain in full, completed from reference TRBV7-9 and TRBJ1-6, reads DTGVSQNPRHKITKRGQNVTFRCDPISEHNRLYWYRQTLGQGPEFLTYFQNEAQLEKSRLLSDRFSAERPKGSFSTLEIQRTEQGDSAMYLCASSLIQGPSPLHFGNGTRLTVT.

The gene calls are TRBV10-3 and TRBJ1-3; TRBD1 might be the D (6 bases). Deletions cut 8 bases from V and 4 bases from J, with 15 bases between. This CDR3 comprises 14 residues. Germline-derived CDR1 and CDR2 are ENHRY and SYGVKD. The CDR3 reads CAIGPGDSGNTIYF. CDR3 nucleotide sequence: TGTGCCATCGGTCCAGGGGATTCAGGAAACACCATATATTTT.

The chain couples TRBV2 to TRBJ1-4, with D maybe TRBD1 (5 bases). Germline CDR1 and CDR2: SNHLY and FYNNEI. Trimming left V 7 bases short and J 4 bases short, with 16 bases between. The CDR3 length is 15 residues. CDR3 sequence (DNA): TGTGCCAGCAACAGAGAGGGACTTAGTAATGAAAAACTGTTTTTT. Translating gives CASNREGLSNEKLFF.